What follows are 20 T cell receptor beta chains derived from one specimen sequenced in a study of T cell responses to AZD1222 COVID-19 vaccine. Measured with immunoSEQ multiplex PCR; TCRdb has only the in-frame clones, and not every one. The sample has around 75,000 clones; 70% to 90% are singletons. The specimen was peripheral blood, collected 28 days after the second dose of the MenACWY control vaccine. All receptors come from an adult who received the MenACWY meningococcal vaccine as a control.

Only a few counts were recorded for this clone. This chain uses TRBV9 with TRBJ2-3; D unclear. CDR1 SGDLS and CDR2 YYNGEE come from the germline V gene. This CDR3 region has 12 residues. V lost 4 bases to trimming and J lost 3 bases, with 6 bases between them. The chain's CDR3 is CASSSRTDTQYF. The CDR3 DNA reads TGTGCCAGCAGCTCCCGGACAGATACGCAGTATTTT.

The genes are TRBV19 and TRBJ1-4; D is possibly TRBD1 (6 bases). The germline V gene has CDR1 LNHDA and CDR2 SQIVND (reference sequence). The CDR3 has 14 amino acids. The V end lost 6 bases, the J end lost 2 bases, and 10 bases lay between the germline ends. This chain's CDR3 is CASSTGFTNEKLFF. The CDR3 DNA is TGTGCCAGTAGCACAGGGTTTACTAATGAAAAACTGTTTTTT.

This clone was counted a few times. The rearrangement joins TRBV11-1 to TRBJ2-5, with 9 bases identical to TRBD1. V dropped 5 bases and J dropped 2; count of bases not matched to a gene: 6. The CDR3 covers 15 residues. Germline CDR1 is SGHAT and CDR2 is FQDESV (reference sequence). The CDR3 loop is CASSPGQGPQETQYF. CDR3 sequence (DNA): TGTGCCAGCAGCCCGGGACAGGGACCTCAAGAGACCCAGTACTTC.

The V call is TRBV24-1, the J call TRBJ2-3; 9 bases fit TRBD1. The CDR3 consists of 14 residues. V lost 4 bases to trimming and J lost 3 bases; unmatched junction nucleotides: 1. Germline V gene data show CDR1 as KGHDR and CDR2 as SFDVKD. Here the CDR3 reads CATSETGGTDTQYF. The CDR3 nucleotides are TGTGCCACCAGTGAGACAGGGGGTACAGATACGCAGTATTTT.

This chain links TRBV12-3 or TRBV12-4 with TRBJ2-7; the match to TRBD1 covers 7 bases. With 6 bases clipped from V and 4 bases from J, the junction kept 6 bases outside the gene matches. The CDR3 sequence is 13 residues long. The CDR3: CASRATGLYEQYF. CDR3 sequence (DNA): TGTGCCAGCAGGGCGACAGGGCTGTACGAGCAGTACTTC.

The CDR3 reads CASSLGDRATGELFF. CDR3 DNA sequence: TGTGCCAGCAGCTTGGGCGACAGGGCCACCGGGGAGCTGTTTTTT. This chain connects TRBV5-6 to TRBJ2-2, with 7 bases lining up with TRBD1. Per the germline V gene, CDR1 is SGHDT and CDR2 is YYEEEE. The CDR3 is 15 amino acids. The J segment lost 4 bases and the V segment lost 0 bases, leaving 3 bases of the junction unmatched.

The CDR3 is CASSPGPKRGEAFF. The CDR3 DNA sequence: TGTGCCAGCAGTCCCGGGCCGAAAAGGGGAGAAGCTTTCTTT. This chain uses TRBV6-2 or TRBV6-3 with TRBJ1-1, with D maybe TRBD1 (5 bases). Germline V gene sequence: CDR1 MNHEY, CDR2 SVGEGT. Between the trimmed V and J ends, which lost 5 bases and 8 bases, there was a span of 18 bases. The CDR3 is 14 residues long.

This chain uses TRBV5-1 with TRBJ1-5; 7 bases are shared with TRBD1. Germline V lookup: CDR1 SGHRS, CDR2 YFSETQ. With V trimmed by 0 bases and J by 4 bases, 4 bases remained unmatched. This CDR3 is 15 amino acids long. CDR3 region: CASSLEAGGNQPQHF. Here the CDR3 DNA reads TGCGCCAGCAGCTTGGAGGCAGGGGGAAATCAGCCCCAGCATTTT.

The V and J genes are TRBV30 and TRBJ2-7, with unresolved D. The CDR3 spans 16 residues. V shed 4 bases and J shed 2 bases, with 21 bases lying between them. The V gene's germline CDR1 is GTSNPN and CDR2 SVGIG (reference sequence). In DNA form, the CDR3 reads TGTGCCTGGACCAAAACCCGACTCCCGAAAGCCTACGAGCAGTACTTC. It is translated as CAWTKTRLPKAYEQYF.

The rearrangement links TRBV30 to TRBJ2-1; no definite D call. Trimming removed 0 bases at V and 12 bases at J, with 12 bases between. This CDR3 spans 12 amino acids. The germline V gene encodes CDR1 GTSNPN and CDR2 SVGIG (reference sequence). The CDR3 DNA reads as TGTGCCTGGAGTGTTCGGGCGTTCGGGCAGTTCTTC. Translated, it gives CAWSVRAFGQFF.

This sequence joins TRBV19 and TRBJ1-2; perhaps TRBD1 as D (5 bases). Trimming took 8 bases from V and 3 from J, leaving 19 bases between them. CDR1 LNHDA and CDR2 SQIVND come from the germline V gene (reference sequence). The CDR3 runs to 15 residues. The CDR3: CASVVGGGKDYGYTF. The CDR3 DNA follows: TGTGCCAGTGTCGTTGGTGGGGGAAAGGACTATGGCTACACCTTC.

The V call is TRBV3-1 (or the pseudogene TRBV3-2), the J call TRBJ1-2; D might be TRBD1 (6 bases). The germline V and J ends were trimmed by 0 bases and 2 bases, with 7 bases remaining between them. Germline V CDR1 and CDR2: LGHDT, YNNKEL (reference sequence). This CDR3 contains 14 residues. CDR3 loop: CASSQDGQNYGYTF. The CDR3 DNA follows: TGTGCCAGCAGCCAAGACGGACAGAACTATGGCTACACCTTC.

The chain has TRBV19 and TRBJ1-5; D not certain. V lost 0 bases and J 0 bases, leaving 18 bases between the germline ends. This CDR3 contains 19 residues. Germline lookup yields CDR1 LNHDA and CDR2 SQIVND (reference sequence). Here the CDR3 DNA reads TGTGCCAGTAGTATAGATTCCTTTCGGGCGGAATATAGCAATCAGCCCCAGCATTTT. It yields the protein CASSIDSFRAEYSNQPQHF.

The rearrangement links TRBV2 to TRBJ1-2, with D unclear. The CDR3 sequence is 14 residues long. With 4 bases removed from V and 5 bases from J, the gap between germline ends came to 14 bases. Germline V gene data show CDR1 as SNHLY and CDR2 as FYNNEI. In DNA, the CDR3 is TGTGCCAGCAGTGGCCAGAGGACTGGATATGGCTACACCTTC. Translating gives CASSGQRTGYGYTF.

A few counts support this clone. This sequence joins TRBV19 and TRBJ2-7, with TRBD1 matching over 8 bases. The V gene's germline CDR1 is LNHDA and CDR2 SQIVND (reference sequence). The CDR3 runs 14 residues. V was clipped by 9 bases and J by 5 bases; unmatched bases: 12. The CDR3 loop reads CASSVRTGPNEQYF. CDR3 in DNA: TGTGCCAGCTCCGTCCGGACAGGGCCGAACGAGCAGTACTTC.

Regarding this clone: An end of the junction differs from the germline gene, which may be a read error. J is TRBJ2-5 and V is TRBV4-3; 13 nucleotides agree with TRBD2. The CDR3 contains 14 residues. The germline V gene has CDR1 LGHNA and CDR2 YSLEER. CDR3 in DNA: TGCGCCAGCAGCCAAGAGGGACTAGCGGGGCCTCTGGACTTC. It codes for CASSQEGLAGPLDF.

This clone was detected only once. J is TRBJ1-6 and V is TRBV15, with a possible D match to TRBD1 (5 bases). The CDR3 sequence is 17 residues long. Germline assignment: CDR1 LNHNV and CDR2 YYDKDF (reference sequence). Trimming left V 1 base short and J 5 bases short, with 15 bases between. The DNA for the CDR3 is TGTGCCACCAGCAGAGCCCTCGGGGGATGGGATAATTCACCCCTCCACTTT. It encodes CATSRALGGWDNSPLHF.

Only a few counts were recorded for this clone. V and J are TRBV4-3 and TRBJ1-4; possible D gene TRBD1, 6 bases. Trimming left V 0 bases short and J 7 bases short, with 18 bases between. CDR3 length: 17 amino acids. Germline V gives CDR1 LGHNA, CDR2 YSLEER. In DNA, the CDR3 is TGCGCCAGCAGCCAAGAGTTTAGGTCAGGGGTGGGTGAAAAACTGTTTTTT. Translation: CASSQEFRSGVGEKLFF.

The chain couples TRBV2 to TRBJ2-5; a weak D match, TRBD1 (5 bases). CDR3 size: 14 residues. Trimming removed 4 bases at V and 4 bases at J, with 13 bases between. CDR1 SNHLY and CDR2 FYNNEI come from the germline V gene. The CDR3 DNA follows: TGTGCCAGCAGTGCGGATATCCAGGGAGAGACCCAGTACTTC. Amino acids: CASSADIQGETQYF.

This chain uses TRBV5-4 with TRBJ2-2, with D perhaps TRBD2 (5 bases). The CDR3 extends over 14 amino acids. V was cut by 4 bases and J by 4 bases, with 11 bases left in between. Germline CDR1 is SGHNT and CDR2 is YYREEE (reference sequence). In nucleotides, the CDR3 is TGTGCCAGCAGCCTTGGAGGTGTCACCGGGGAGCTGTTTTTT. It specifies CASSLGGVTGELFF.